These 17 T cell receptor beta chains were sequenced from one sample in a study of T cell clonality in common variable immunodeficiency (dated by TCRdb to the mid-2010s). The method behind the library was the immunoSEQ multiplex PCR assay. TCRdb limited this immuneACCESS table to in-frame rearrangements with V and J called. A share of clones is missing; checked studies link under half to unresolved V genes, and the rest is unexplained. For this sample, about 20,000 clones appear and none is a singleton. Of the sample, roughly 15% falls within the top ten clones. The antigens of these receptors remain unknown. The paper as a whole reports these results and caveats: CVID TCRbeta sequences reportedly showed fewer deletions and N-nucleotide insertions and lacked highly modified clones with 13 or more V deletions.

The sequenced material came from peripheral blood mononuclear cells. Receptors were obtained from a human donor with common variable immunodeficiency.

This clone was detected a few times. The read ends 3 residues early relative to the CDR3; the germline J gene fills the gap. The chain is built from TRBV19 and TRBJ1-6; D is uncertain. Per germline, CDR1 LNHDA and CDR2 SQIVND (reference sequence). V lost 7 bases and J 2 bases, leaving 9 bases between the germline ends. CDR3 length: 14 residues. CDR3 DNA, as far as it was read: TGTGCCAGTATCGATGACACCTATAATTCACCC. Translating gives CASIDDTYNSP. The entire CDR3 protein reads CASIDDTYNSPLHF.

Only a few counts were recorded for this clone. The sequence runs out 3 residues before the end of the CDR3; the remainder is reconstructed from the germline J gene. V gene TRBV18 combines with J gene TRBJ2-1; 7 positions agree with TRBD2. The CDR3 has 16 amino acids. J gave up 2 bases and V 5 bases, and 9 bases lay outside the gene matches. CDR1 and CDR2 from the germline V gene are KGHSH and LQKENI. Incomplete CDR3 DNA: TGTGCCAGCTCATCACAGATGGGGGGGGCCTACAATGAG. Translation gives CASSSQMGGAYNE. In full, the CDR3 is CASSSQMGGAYNEQFF.

Concerning this clone itself: The CDR3 goes on 3 residues after the read ends, and that part is filled in from the germline J gene. The chain recombines TRBV18 with TRBJ1-1, with 9 bases lining up with TRBD1. The V and J ends lost 6 bases and 4 bases, in that order; junction bases with no gene match: 6. The germline V gene has CDR1 KGHSH and CDR2 LQKENI. This CDR3 region has 14 residues. The part of the CDR3 DNA that was read is TGTGCCAGCTCGGTGGGACAGGGTGGCACTGAA. It codes for CASSVGQGGTE. The whole CDR3 sequence is CASSVGQGGTEAFF.

A few counts support this clone. Read data end 3 residues before the CDR3 end; the end is taken from the germline J gene. The chain has TRBV18 and TRBJ2-6; TRBD1 agrees at 7 bases. The CDR3 has 18 residues. Germline loops: CDR1 KGHSH, CDR2 LQKENI. J was trimmed by 0 bases and V by 2 bases; bases with no gene match: 7. CDR3 protein: CASSPWTGRSSGANVLTF. The part of the CDR3 DNA that was read is TGTGCCAGCTCACCATGGACAGGACGTTCCTCTGGGGCCAACGTC.

As for this clone: The read ends 3 residues early relative to the CDR3; the germline J gene fills the gap. The rearrangement links TRBV7-2 to TRBJ2-2; 11 bases fit TRBD2. Germline V gene lookup returns CDR1 SGHTA and CDR2 FQGNSA. V lost 3 bases to trimming and J lost 4 bases; unmatched junction nucleotides: 1. The CDR3 spans 15 residues. CDR3 region: CASSFGLAGTGELFF. Incomplete CDR3 DNA: TGTGCCAGCAGCTTCGGACTAGCGGGCACCGGGGAG.

Note on this clone: From the germline J gene comes the end of the CDR3, since the read stops 3 residues before it. The chain couples TRBV5-1 to TRBJ2-5, with a weak D call TRBD1 (6 bases). Deletions cut 4 bases from V and 2 bases from J, with 15 bases between. The CDR3 loop spans 15 amino acids. CDR1 is SGHRS, CDR2 YFSETQ, per germline. Here the CDR3 reads CASSLSPGQQETQYF. Partial CDR3 DNA: TGCGCCAGCAGCCTCTCCCCCGGACAGCAAGAGACC.

This clone turned up a few times. The CDR3 goes on 3 residues after the read ends, and that part is filled in from the germline J gene. The V call is TRBV18, the J call TRBJ2-6; 9 bases align to TRBD2. CDR1 is KGHSH, CDR2 LQKENI, per germline. Trimming took 7 bases from V and 3 from J; bases not matched to a gene: 19. This CDR3 is built from 20 residues. Partial CDR3 DNA: TGTGCCAGCTTACAAAATAGCGGGAGTACCCCTGGGATTGGGGCCAACGTC. Its translation: CASLQNSGSTPGIGANV. The whole CDR3 region reads CASLQNSGSTPGIGANVLTF.

This clone rates as medium-sized. The CDR3 end is not reached by the read, which stops 3 residues before it; the germline J gene fills it in. This sequence joins TRBV19 and TRBJ2-1, with TRBD2 matching 7 bases. This CDR3 region has 15 residues. V lost 0 bases to trimming and J lost 2 bases; unmatched junction nucleotides: 1. Germline-derived CDR1 and CDR2 are LNHDA and SQIVND (reference sequence). The CDR3: CASSIDGGAYNEQFF. The covered CDR3 bases are TGTGCCAGTAGTATAGATGGGGGGGCCTACAATGAG.

Notes on this clone: The missing CDR3 end, 3 residues past where the read stops, is filled in from the germline J gene. This rearrangement joins TRBV20-1 to TRBJ2-5; D call uncertain. The germline gives CDR1 DFQATT, CDR2 SNEGSKA (reference sequence). The CDR3 is 13 amino acids. The ends were cut back, 3 bases at V and 2 bases at J, with 10 bases in the middle. CDR3 DNA (partial): TGCAGTGCTAGTGGCGCGGTGCAAGAGACC. Amino acids: CSASGAVQET. The complete CDR3 protein is CSASGAVQETQYF.

This clone has a handful of counts. The read terminates 3 residues ahead of where the CDR3 ends, so the germline J gene completes it. The gene calls are TRBV23-1 and TRBJ1-5; perhaps TRBD1 as D (6 bases). TRBV23-1 counts as an open reading frame of uncertain function. With 7 bases removed from V and 5 bases from J, the gap between germline ends came to 15 bases. The CDR3 runs 14 residues. CDR3 DNA (partial): TGCGCCAGCATCTACAGGGACATTTATCAGCCC. Residues: CASIYRDIYQP. The whole CDR3 protein is CASIYRDIYQPQHF.

This clone was counted only a few times. Read data end 3 residues before the CDR3 end; the end is taken from the germline J gene. The chain joins TRBV18 to TRBJ2-3; possible D gene TRBD1, 6 bases. The germline V gene has CDR1 KGHSH and CDR2 LQKENI. The CDR3 length is 14 residues. The germline V and J ends were trimmed by 8 bases and 1 base, with 13 bases remaining between them. The CDR3 protein is CASLSTGRTDTQYF. CDR3 DNA (partial): TGTGCCAGCCTATCGACAGGACGCACAGATACG.

Only a few counts were recorded for this clone. The DNA ends 3 residues before the CDR3 does, and the rest of the CDR3 is filled in from the germline J gene. Other nucleotide sequences from this sample produce the same CDR3. V usage is TRBV7-2 and J usage is TRBJ1-3, with unresolved D. The CDR3 extends over 15 amino acids. Germline V lookup: CDR1 SGHTA, CDR2 FQGNSA. V was pared by 5 bases and J by 0 bases, with 11 bases between. The covered CDR3 bases are TGTGCCAGCAGCCTAGGACTGAACTCTGGAAACACC. Its translation: CASSLGLNSGNT. The complete CDR3 sequence is CASSLGLNSGNTIYF. Full variable domain (outside the CDR3, taken from reference TRBV7-2 and TRBJ1-3): GAGVSQSPSNKVTEKGKDVELRCDPISGHTALYWYRQSLGQGLEFLIYFQGNSAPDKSGLPSDRFSAERTGGSVSTLTIQRTQQEDSAVYLCASSLGLNSGNTIYFGEGSWLTVV.

This clone was observed many times. CDR3 residues: CSARTPDVYNEQFF. The sequenced CDR3 bases are TGCAGTGCTAGGACACCCGACGTATACAATGAG. This chain joins TRBV20-1 and TRBJ2-1; the D is unclear. The CDR3 end lies 3 residues beyond the end of the read and is filled in from the germline J gene. Germline CDR1 and CDR2: DFQATT and SNEGSKA (reference sequence). This CDR3 has 14 residues. V lost 3 bases and J lost 4, with 13 bases in between.

This clone was seen more than once but under ten times. Read sequence stops 3 residues before the CDR3 end, and the germline J gene provides the missing end. The rearrangement uses TRBV2 and TRBJ2-7, with a possible D match to TRBD1 (6 bases). The CDR3 is 11 amino acids. Germline loops: CDR1 SNHLY, CDR2 FYNNEI. V was cut by 8 bases and J by 3 bases, with 8 bases left in between. CDR3 in amino acids: CASRQVYEQYF. Incomplete CDR3 DNA: TGTGCCAGCCGACAGGTCTACGAG.

This clone was seen a few times. The read ends 3 residues shy of where the CDR3 ends; the end is completed using the germline J gene. The J gene is TRBJ2-5, the V gene TRBV5-1, with 10 bases that match TRBD1. Germline values: CDR1 SGHRS, CDR2 YFSETQ. Germline trimming cut 4 bases from V and 4 bases from J; bases unmatched to any gene: 7. This CDR3 has 15 residues. Partial CDR3 DNA: TGCGCCAGCAGCGCCCGACAGGGGGCCAGAGAGACC. Translating gives CASSARQGARET. The CDR3 in full is CASSARQGARETQYF.

This clone was observed many times. The CDR3 end is not reached by the read, which stops 3 residues before it; the germline J gene fills it in. The rearrangement joins TRBV3-1 (or the pseudogene TRBV3-2) to TRBJ1-2; D gene ambiguous. This CDR3 region has 13 residues. Germline V gives CDR1 LGHDT, CDR2 YNNKEL (reference sequence). Between the trimmed V and J ends, which lost 1 base and 1 base, there was a span of 4 bases. CDR3 DNA (partial): TGTGCCAGCAGCCAAGCCAGTAACTATGGC. Its protein is CASSQASNYG. The full CDR3 protein reads CASSQASNYGYTF.

This clone was observed many times. Sequencing ends 3 residues short of the CDR3 end; the germline J gene provides the rest. Within the sample, other DNA sequences also encode this same CDR3. The J gene is TRBJ2-5, the V gene TRBV7-3; 9 nucleotides line up with TRBD1. Germline CDR1 and CDR2: SGHTA and FQGTGA. V lost 5 bases, J lost 5 bases, and 6 bases stayed unmatched. This CDR3 has 14 amino acids. Partial CDR3 DNA: TGTGCCAGCAGCCTACAGGGGGCCCGGGAGACC. Protein product: CASSLQGARET. The full CDR3 protein reads CASSLQGARETQYF.